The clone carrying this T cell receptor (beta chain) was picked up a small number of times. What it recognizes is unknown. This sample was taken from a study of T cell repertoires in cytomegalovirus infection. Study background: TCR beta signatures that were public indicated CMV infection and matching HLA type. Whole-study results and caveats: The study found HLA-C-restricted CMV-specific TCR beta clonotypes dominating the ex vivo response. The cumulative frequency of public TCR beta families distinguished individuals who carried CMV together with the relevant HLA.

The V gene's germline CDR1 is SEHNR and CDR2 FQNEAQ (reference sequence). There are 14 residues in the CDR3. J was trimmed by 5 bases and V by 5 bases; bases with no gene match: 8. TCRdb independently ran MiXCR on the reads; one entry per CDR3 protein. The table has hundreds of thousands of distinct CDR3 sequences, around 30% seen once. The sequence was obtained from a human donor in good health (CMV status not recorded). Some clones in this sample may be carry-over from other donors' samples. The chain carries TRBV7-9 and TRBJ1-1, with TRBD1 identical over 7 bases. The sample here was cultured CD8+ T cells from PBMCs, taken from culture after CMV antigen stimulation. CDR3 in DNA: TGTGCCAGCAGCCACGCAGACAGGGTAACTGAAGCTTTCTTT. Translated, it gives CASSHADRVTEAFF.